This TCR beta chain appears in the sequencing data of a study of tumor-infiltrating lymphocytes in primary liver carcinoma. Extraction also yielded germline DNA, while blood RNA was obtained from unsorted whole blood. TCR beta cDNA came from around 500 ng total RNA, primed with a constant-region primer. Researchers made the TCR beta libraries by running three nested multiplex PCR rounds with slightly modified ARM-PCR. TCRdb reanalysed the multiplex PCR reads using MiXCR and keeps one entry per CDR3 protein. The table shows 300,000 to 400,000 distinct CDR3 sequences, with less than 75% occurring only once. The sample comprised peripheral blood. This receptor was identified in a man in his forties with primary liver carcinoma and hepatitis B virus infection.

The CDR3 spells CAWSLGGSYEQYF. Written as DNA, the CDR3 is TGTGCCTGGAGTCTCGGGGGATCCTACGAGCAGTACTTC. The chain has TRBV30 and TRBJ2-7; maybe TRBD2 (6 bases). The CDR3 is made up of 13 amino acids. The V end lost 2 bases, the J end lost 1 base, and 9 bases lay between the germline ends. Germline V CDR1 and CDR2: GTSNPN, SVGIG (reference sequence). Together with reference TRBV30 and TRBJ2-7, the CDR3 gives the full variable domain: SQTIHQWPATLVQPVGSPLSLECTVEGTSNPNLYWYRQAAGRGLQLLFYSVGIGQISSEVPQNLSASRPQDRQFILSSKKLLLSDSGFYLCAWSLGGSYEQYFGPGTRLTVT.